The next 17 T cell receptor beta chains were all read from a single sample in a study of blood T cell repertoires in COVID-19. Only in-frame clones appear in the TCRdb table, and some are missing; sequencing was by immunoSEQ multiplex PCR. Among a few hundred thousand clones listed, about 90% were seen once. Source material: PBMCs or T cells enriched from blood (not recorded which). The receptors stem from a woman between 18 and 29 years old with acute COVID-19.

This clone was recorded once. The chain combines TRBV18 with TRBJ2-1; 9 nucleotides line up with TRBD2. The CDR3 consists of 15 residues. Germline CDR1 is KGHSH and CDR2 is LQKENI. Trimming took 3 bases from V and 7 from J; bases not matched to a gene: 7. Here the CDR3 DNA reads TGTGCCAGCTCACCCCGAGCGGGAGGATGGAATGAGCAGTTCTTC. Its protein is CASSPRAGGWNEQFF.

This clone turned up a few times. CDR3 region: CASSPSATGANSNQPQHF. The CDR3 coding sequence is TGTGCCAGCAGTCCGTCGGCGACAGGGGCAAACAGCAATCAGCCCCAGCATTTT. V usage is TRBV28 and J usage is TRBJ1-5; TRBD1 matches at 8 bases. V shed 5 bases and J 1 base; nucleotides not matched to a gene: 13. Germline V gene lookup returns CDR1 MDHEN and CDR2 SYDVKM. This CDR3 is 18 amino acids long.

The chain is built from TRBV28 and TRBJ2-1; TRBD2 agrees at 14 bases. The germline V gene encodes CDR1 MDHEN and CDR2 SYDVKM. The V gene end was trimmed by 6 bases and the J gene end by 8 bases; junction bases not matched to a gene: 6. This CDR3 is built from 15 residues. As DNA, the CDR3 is TGTGCCAGCAGCTTCATGGGACTAGCGGGAGATGAGCAGTTCTTC. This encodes CASSFMGLAGDEQFF.

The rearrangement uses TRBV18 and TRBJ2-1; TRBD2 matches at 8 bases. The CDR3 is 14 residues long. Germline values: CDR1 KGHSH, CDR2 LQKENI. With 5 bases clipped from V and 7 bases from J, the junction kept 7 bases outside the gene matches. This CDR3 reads CASSFLSGKNEQFF. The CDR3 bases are TGTGCCAGCTCATTCCTTAGCGGGAAGAATGAGCAGTTCTTC.

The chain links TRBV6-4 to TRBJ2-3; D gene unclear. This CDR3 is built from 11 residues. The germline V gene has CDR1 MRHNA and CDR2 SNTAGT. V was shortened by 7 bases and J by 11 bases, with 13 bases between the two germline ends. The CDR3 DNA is TGTGCCAGCATAGACTGGCAAATGCAGTATTTT. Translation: CASIDWQMQYF.

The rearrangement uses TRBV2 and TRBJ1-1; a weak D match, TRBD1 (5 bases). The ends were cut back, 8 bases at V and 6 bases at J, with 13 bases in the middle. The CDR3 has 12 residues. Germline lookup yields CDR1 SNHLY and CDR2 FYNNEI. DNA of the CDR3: TGTGCCAGCCTGGGGGGAAAATCTGAAGCTTTCTTT. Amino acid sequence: CASLGGKSEAFF.

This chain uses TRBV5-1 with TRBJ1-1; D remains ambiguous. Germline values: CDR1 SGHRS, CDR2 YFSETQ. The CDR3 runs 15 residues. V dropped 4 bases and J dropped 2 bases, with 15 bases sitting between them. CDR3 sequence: CASSPRGGRNTEAFF. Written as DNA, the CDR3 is TGCGCCAGCAGCCCCCGAGGAGGCCGAAACACTGAAGCTTTCTTT.

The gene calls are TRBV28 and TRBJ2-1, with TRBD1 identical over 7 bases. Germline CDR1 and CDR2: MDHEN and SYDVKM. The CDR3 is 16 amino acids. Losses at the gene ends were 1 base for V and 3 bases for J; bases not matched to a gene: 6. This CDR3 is CASSLSLGTVYNEQFF. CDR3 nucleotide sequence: TGTGCCAGCAGTTTATCCCTTGGGACAGTCTACAATGAGCAGTTCTTC. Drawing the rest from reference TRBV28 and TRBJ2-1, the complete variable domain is DVKVTQSSRYLVKRTGEKVFLECVQDMDHENMFWYRQDPGLGLRLIYFSYDVKMKEKGDIPEGYSVSREKKERFSLILESASTNQTSMYLCASSLSLGTVYNEQFFGPGTRLTVL.

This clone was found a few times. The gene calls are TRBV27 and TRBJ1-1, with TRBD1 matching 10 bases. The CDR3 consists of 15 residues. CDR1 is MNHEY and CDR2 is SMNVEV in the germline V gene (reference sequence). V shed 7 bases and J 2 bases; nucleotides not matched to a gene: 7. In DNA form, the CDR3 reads TGTGCCAGCATTCTCGACAGGGGGCTAAACACTGAAGCTTTCTTT. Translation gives CASILDRGLNTEAFF.

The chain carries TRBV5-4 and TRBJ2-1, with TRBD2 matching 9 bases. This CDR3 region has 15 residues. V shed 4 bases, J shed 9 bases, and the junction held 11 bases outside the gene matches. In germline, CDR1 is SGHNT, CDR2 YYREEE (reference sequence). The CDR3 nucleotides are TGTGCCAGCAGCCGGCGGGAGGGGTCCAACGGTGAGCAGTTCTTC. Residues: CASSRREGSNGEQFF.

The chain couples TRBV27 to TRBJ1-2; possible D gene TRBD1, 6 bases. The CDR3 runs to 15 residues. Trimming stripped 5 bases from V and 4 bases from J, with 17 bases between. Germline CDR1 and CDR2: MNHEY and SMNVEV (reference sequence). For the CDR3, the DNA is TGTGCCAGCAGTCGATCCGCACAGGGTGGCTATGGCTACACCTTC. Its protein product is CASSRSAQGGYGYTF.

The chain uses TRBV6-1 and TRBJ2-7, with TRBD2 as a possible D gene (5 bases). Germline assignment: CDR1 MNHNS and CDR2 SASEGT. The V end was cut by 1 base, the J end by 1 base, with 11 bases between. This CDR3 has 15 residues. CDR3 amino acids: CASSEVRTLSYEQYF. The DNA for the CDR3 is TGTGCCAGCAGTGAAGTGAGGACTTTATCCTACGAGCAGTACTTC.

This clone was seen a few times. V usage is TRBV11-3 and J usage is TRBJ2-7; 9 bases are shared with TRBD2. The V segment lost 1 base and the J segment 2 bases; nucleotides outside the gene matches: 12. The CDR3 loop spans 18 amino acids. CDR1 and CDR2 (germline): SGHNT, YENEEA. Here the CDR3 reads CASSLGLAGRTPTYEQYF. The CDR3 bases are TGTGCCAGCAGCTTAGGTCTAGCGGGACGAACCCCCACCTACGAGCAGTACTTC.

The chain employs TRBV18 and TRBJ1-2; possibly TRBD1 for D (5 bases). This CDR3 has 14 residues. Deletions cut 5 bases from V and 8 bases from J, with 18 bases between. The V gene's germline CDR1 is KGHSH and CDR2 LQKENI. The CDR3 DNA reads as TGTGCCAGCTCAACGACAGTTCAGCCTGACGGCTACACCTTC. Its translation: CASSTTVQPDGYTF.

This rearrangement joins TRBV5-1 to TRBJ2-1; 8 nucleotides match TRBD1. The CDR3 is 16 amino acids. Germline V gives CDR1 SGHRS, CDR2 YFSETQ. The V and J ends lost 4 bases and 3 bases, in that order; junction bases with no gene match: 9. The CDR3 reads CASSGQGRGNYNEQFF. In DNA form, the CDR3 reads TGCGCCAGCAGCGGACAGGGTCGGGGCAACTACAATGAGCAGTTCTTC.

CDR3 protein: CASSFPGHGEYTF. In nucleotides, the CDR3 is TGTGCCAGCAGTTTCCCGGGACATGGAGAGTACACCTTC. The V call is TRBV12-3 or TRBV12-4, the J call TRBJ1-2, with D tentatively TRBD1 (6 bases). The CDR3 is 13 amino acids. Trimming took 3 bases from V and 11 from J, leaving 16 bases between them.

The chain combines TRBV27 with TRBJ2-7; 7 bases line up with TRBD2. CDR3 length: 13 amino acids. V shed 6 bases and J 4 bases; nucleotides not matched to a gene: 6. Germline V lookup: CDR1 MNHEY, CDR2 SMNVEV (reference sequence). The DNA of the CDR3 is TGTGCCAGCAGCCAAGACGGGAGGTACGAGCAGTACTTC. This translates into CASSQDGRYEQYF.